Shown below are 10 T cell receptor beta chains from a single sample sequenced in a study of CD8+CD57+ T cells in acquired aplastic anemia. The template used for profiling TCR beta VDJ and CDR3 was genomic DNA. TCRdb re-analysed the reads in MiXCR, keeping a single row per CDR3 protein. Of around 140,000 distinct CDR3 sequences detected, approximately 41% appear once; the ten largest clones hold 7.5% to 9.5%. Input material: sorted CD4+, CD8+, or CD8+CD57+ T cells (not recorded which) from PBMCs. The receptors here all came from a human donor in good health, serving as a control.

The sample holds many counts of this clonotype. One end of the junction does not line up with germline, which may come from a read error. This chain links TRBV12-3 or TRBV12-4 with TRBJ2-1; 10 nucleotides agree with TRBD2. The CDR3 is 14 residues long. The CDR3 is CASSVAGGYNEQFF. Written as DNA, the CDR3 is TGTGCCAGCAGTGTAGCGGGGGGCTACAATGAGCAGTTCTTC.

CDR3 protein: CASSQDEKTQYF. DNA for the CDR3: TGTGCCAGCAGCCAAGATGAAAAGACCCAGTACTTC. The chain has TRBV3-1 and TRBJ2-5; no firm D call. The germline V gene has CDR1 LGHDT and CDR2 YNNKEL (reference sequence). This CDR3 is built from 12 residues. V dropped 0 bases and J dropped 6 bases, with 5 bases sitting between them.

The chain couples TRBV7-9 to TRBJ2-7; TRBD2 is a possible D gene (6 bases). This CDR3 region has 13 residues. CDR1 is SEHNR and CDR2 is FQNEAQ in the germline V gene (reference sequence). Deletions cut 8 bases from V and 0 bases from J, with 11 bases between. CDR3 DNA sequence: TGTGCCAGCTGGGACGGGAGCTCCTACGAGCAGTACTTC. Translated, it gives CASWDGSSYEQYF.

This clonotype was counted ten times or more. The chain couples TRBV12-3 or TRBV12-4 to TRBJ1-2, with D tentatively TRBD1 (6 bases). Trimming removed 5 bases from V and 6 bases from J, with 25 bases in between. The CDR3 runs 17 residues. The CDR3 sequence: CASSPHAWTVGVHGYTF. CDR3 in DNA: TGTGCCAGCAGTCCTCATGCATGGACAGTGGGAGTCCATGGCTACACCTTC.

V and J are TRBV7-3 and TRBJ2-3, with 7 bases aligning to TRBD1. Germline CDR1 reads SGHTA; CDR2 reads FQGTGA. V shed 5 bases and J 4 bases; nucleotides not matched to a gene: 12. The CDR3 runs 16 residues. The CDR3, as DNA: TGTGCCAGCAGCCGCGACCAAACAGGGGTCTCAGATACGCAGTATTTT. Amino acids: CASSRDQTGVSDTQYF.

This clonotype was observed many times. V usage is TRBV4-2 and J usage is TRBJ2-1, with 10 bases lining up with TRBD2. Germline assignment: CDR1 LGHNA and CDR2 YNFKEQ. V gave up 4 bases and J gave up 7 bases; unmatched junction bases: 10. The CDR3 has 16 residues. CDR3 in DNA: TGTGCCAGCAGCCCCTCCGGGACTAGCGATTTAAATGAGCAGTTCTTC. Translation gives CASSPSGTSDLNEQFF.

V gene TRBV9 combines with J gene TRBJ2-3; TRBD1 agrees at 10 bases. The V gene's germline CDR1 is SGDLS and CDR2 YYNGEE. Trimming took 4 bases from V and 1 from J; bases not matched to a gene: 9. The CDR3 has 17 amino acids. The CDR3 DNA is TGTGCCAGCAGCACCCGGCCCGGGACAGGGGGCACAGATACGCAGTATTTT. Residues: CASSTRPGTGGTDTQYF.

The chain employs TRBV30 and TRBJ1-3; D unclear. This CDR3 region has 13 residues. Germline CDR1 is GTSNPN and CDR2 is SVGIG (reference sequence). V was shortened by 2 bases and J by 1 base, with 6 bases between the two germline ends. The CDR3 here is CAWSMGSGNTIYF. The CDR3 nucleotides read TGTGCCTGGAGTATGGGTTCTGGAAACACCATATATTTT.

In its sample, this clonotype was seen many times. The gene calls are TRBV6-1 and TRBJ1-6, with D uncertain. CDR1 is MNHNS and CDR2 is SASEGT in the germline V gene. Trimming took 4 bases from V and 0 from J, leaving 10 bases between them. The CDR3 length is 16 residues. The CDR3 DNA is TGTGCCAGCAGTGGACTCCCAAGCTCCTATAATTCACCCCTCCACTTT. Its translation is CASSGLPSSYNSPLHF.

The V gene is TRBV2, the J gene TRBJ2-1; possibly TRBD1 or TRBD2 for D (5 bases each). The germline V gene encodes CDR1 SNHLY and CDR2 FYNNEI. V was clipped by 11 bases and J by 3 bases, with 20 bases between them. The CDR3 is 15 amino acids. CDR3 nucleotide sequence: TGTGCCGGGAACTCCGGGACGGGGAGCTACAATGAGCAGTTCTTC. This codes for CAGNSGTGSYNEQFF.